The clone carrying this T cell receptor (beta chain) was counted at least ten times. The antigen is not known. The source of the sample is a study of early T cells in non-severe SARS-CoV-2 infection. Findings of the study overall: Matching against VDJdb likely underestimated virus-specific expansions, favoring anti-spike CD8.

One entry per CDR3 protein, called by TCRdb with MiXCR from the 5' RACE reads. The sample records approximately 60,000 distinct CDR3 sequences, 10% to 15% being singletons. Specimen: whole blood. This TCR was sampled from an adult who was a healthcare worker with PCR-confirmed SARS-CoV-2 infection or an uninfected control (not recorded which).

CDR3 coding DNA: TGCAGCGTTCGGGGGTTCAACGAGCAGTACTTC. Its protein is CSVRGFNEQYF. The genes are TRBV29-1 and TRBJ2-7; D is possibly TRBD2 (6 bases). The V gene's germline CDR1 is SQVTM and CDR2 ANQGSEA. This CDR3 contains 11 residues. The V end lost 5 bases, the J end lost 5 bases, and 10 bases lay between the germline ends.